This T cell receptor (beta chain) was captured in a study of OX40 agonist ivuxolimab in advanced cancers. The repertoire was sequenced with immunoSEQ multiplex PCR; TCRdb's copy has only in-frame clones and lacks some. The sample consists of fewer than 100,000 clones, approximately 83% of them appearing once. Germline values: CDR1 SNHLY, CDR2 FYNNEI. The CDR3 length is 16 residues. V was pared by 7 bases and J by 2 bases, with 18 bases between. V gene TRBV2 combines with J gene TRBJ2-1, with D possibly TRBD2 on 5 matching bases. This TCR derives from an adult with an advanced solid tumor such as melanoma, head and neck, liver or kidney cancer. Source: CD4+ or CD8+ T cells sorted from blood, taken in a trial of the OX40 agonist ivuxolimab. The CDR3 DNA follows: TGTGCCAGCACCGAAAAGGGAGCTAAGGCCTACAATGAGCAGTTCTTC. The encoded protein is CASTEKGAKAYNEQFF.